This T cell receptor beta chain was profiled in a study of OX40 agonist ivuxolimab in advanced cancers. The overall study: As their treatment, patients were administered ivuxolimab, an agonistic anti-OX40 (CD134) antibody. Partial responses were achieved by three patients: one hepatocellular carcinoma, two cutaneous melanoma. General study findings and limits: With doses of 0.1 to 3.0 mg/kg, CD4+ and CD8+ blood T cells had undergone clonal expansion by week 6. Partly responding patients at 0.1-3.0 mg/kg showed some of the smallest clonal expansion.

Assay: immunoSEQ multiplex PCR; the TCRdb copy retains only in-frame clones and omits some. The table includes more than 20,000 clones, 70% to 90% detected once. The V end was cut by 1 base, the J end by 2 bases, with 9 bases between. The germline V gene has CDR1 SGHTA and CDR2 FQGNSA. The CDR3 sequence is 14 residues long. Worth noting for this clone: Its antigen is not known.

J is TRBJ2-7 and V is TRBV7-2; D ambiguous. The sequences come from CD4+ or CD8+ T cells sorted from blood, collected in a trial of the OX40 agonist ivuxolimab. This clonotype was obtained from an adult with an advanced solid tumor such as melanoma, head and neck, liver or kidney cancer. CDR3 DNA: TGTGCCAGCAGCTTAGACGACCGACCCTACGAGCAGTACTTC. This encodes CASSLDDRPYEQYF.